This T cell receptor (beta chain) was captured in a study of T cells in Graves' hyperthyroidism and ophthalmopathy. There are many counts of this clonotype. The definition of stable Graves' hyperthyroidism was no ophthalmopathy progression within 18 months. Amplification of TCR beta CDR3 regions used RNA as the template. During a first-round RT-PCR of the TCR CDR3, the HTBI primer set was used. Using its own MiXCR run on the multiplex PCR reads, TCRdb lists one record per CDR3 protein. The sample holds around 350,000 distinct CDR3 sequences, approximately 19% seen once. The germline V gene encodes CDR1 SNHLY and CDR2 FYNNEI. CDR3 size: 16 residues. Trimming removed 7 bases at V and 0 bases at J, with 15 bases between.

Sequenced: blood. The clonotype originates from a woman between 18 and 29 years old with Graves' hyperthyroidism. The chain links TRBV2 to TRBJ2-2; a possible D gene is TRBD2 (5 bases). For the CDR3, the DNA is TGTGCCAGCATTTTTTCAGCGGAAACGAACACCGGGGAGCTGTTTTTT. The encoded protein is CASIFSAETNTGELFF.